This T cell receptor beta chain was obtained from a study of T-cell reconstitution after alpha-beta-depleted transplantation in children. This clonotype was observed a handful of times. Its antigen remains unidentified. Regarding the study as a whole: Alpha-beta T cells about two months after transplant reportedly derived from several hundred expanded graft clones.

A TCRbeta library incorporating unique molecular identifiers was prepared. One entry per CDR3 protein, called by TCRdb with MiXCR from the PCR reads. The table shows about 260,000 distinct CDR3 sequences, with roughly 11% occurring only once. Deletions cut 2 bases from V and 3 bases from J, with 10 bases between. This CDR3 region has 14 residues. Looked up from germline, CDR1 is KGHSH and CDR2 is LQKENI. The sequences come from peripheral blood, collected 180 days after TCRalphabeta/CD19-depleted stem cell transplant. The TCR sequence derives from a male patient aged 2-15 years who had a stem cell transplant for chronic granulomatous disease, so the T cells may come from the graft donor. V and J are TRBV18 and TRBJ1-1; weak D call: TRBD1 (6 bases). CDR3 bases: TGTGCCAGCTCACCAGGGTCAGGGGACACTGAAGCTTTCTTT. This codes for CASSPGSGDTEAFF.